What follows are 24 T cell receptor beta chains derived from one specimen sequenced in a study of cytomegalovirus exposure and HLA in healthy donors. Primers included in the PCR were 60 Vbeta and 13 Jbeta primers. Generated by immunoSEQ multiplex PCR, the TCRdb table keeps only in-frame clones and is missing some. This table holds over 65,000 clones, around 80% found once. Material: PBMCs. Source of these receptors: a middle-aged man in good health and CMV-seronegative.

The J gene is TRBJ1-3, the V gene TRBV4-1; tentative D call: TRBD1 (5 bases). Between the trimmed V and J ends, which lost 2 bases and 0 bases, there was a span of 8 bases. Germline V gives CDR1 MGHRA, CDR2 YSYEKL. The CDR3 spans 15 residues. DNA of the CDR3: TGCGCCAGCAGCCAACAGGGAAGCTCTGGAAACACCATATATTTT. Translated, it gives CASSQQGSSGNTIYF.

This clone was seen a single time. The rearrangement links TRBV9 to TRBJ2-1; D unclear. V dropped 0 bases and J dropped 0 bases, with 10 bases sitting between them. Per the germline V gene, CDR1 is SGDLS and CDR2 is YYNGEE. The length of the CDR3 is 16 residues. In DNA form, the CDR3 reads TGTGCCAGCAGCGTAGTCGGCGGTCGCTCCTACAATGAGCAGTTCTTC. It yields the protein CASSVVGGRSYNEQFF.

V is TRBV5-4 and J is TRBJ2-3, with 7 bases identical to TRBD2. V was pared by 3 bases and J by 6 bases, with 13 bases of the junction left unmatched. Per the germline V gene, CDR1 is SGHNT and CDR2 is YYREEE (reference sequence). The CDR3 is 16 amino acids. Here the CDR3 DNA reads TGTGCCAGCAGCTCGCCTGGGGCGGGAGCAACGGATACGCAGTATTTT. It specifies CASSSPGAGATDTQYF.

This sequence joins TRBV28 and TRBJ2-5, with a weak D call TRBD1 (6 bases). Between the trimmed V and J ends, which lost 3 bases and 2 bases, there was a span of 13 bases. Germline V gene sequence: CDR1 MDHEN, CDR2 SYDVKM. The CDR3 is 15 residues long. The CDR3 DNA follows: TGTGCCAGCAGTTTCAAAGGGGGATGGCAAGAGACCCAGTACTTC. This translates into CASSFKGGWQETQYF.

The chain carries TRBV7-2 and TRBJ2-1; the match to TRBD1 covers 7 bases. CDR1 is SGHTA and CDR2 is FQGNSA in the germline V gene. CDR3 length: 16 residues. V was pared by 2 bases and J by 0 bases, with 4 bases of the junction left unmatched. CDR3 nucleotide sequence: TGTGCCAGCAGCTTACGACAGGGCGCCTCCTACAATGAGCAGTTCTTC. Protein: CASSLRQGASYNEQFF.

The chain has TRBV5-4 and TRBJ2-5, with a tentative D call TRBD2 (6 bases). The CDR3 runs to 15 residues. Germline V CDR1 and CDR2: SGHNT, YYREEE (reference sequence). V was cut by 4 bases and J by 2 bases, with 15 bases left in between. The CDR3 reads CASSPGLAGQETQYF. The DNA of the CDR3 is TGTGCCAGCAGCCCAGGACTTGCGGGACAAGAGACCCAGTACTTC. The variable domain in full, completed from reference TRBV5-4 and TRBJ2-5, reads ETGVTQSPTHLIKTRGQQVTLRCSSQSGHNTVSWYQQALGQGPQFIFQYYREEENGRGNFPPRFSGLQFPNYSSELNVNALELDDSALYLCASSPGLAGQETQYFGPGTRLLVL.

This clone was detected a few times. This chain joins TRBV20-1 and TRBJ2-7; 7 bases are a match to TRBD1. CDR1 is DFQATT, CDR2 SNEGSKA, per germline (reference sequence). Trimming took 5 bases from V and 5 from J; bases not matched to a gene: 3. There are 11 residues in the CDR3. CDR3 region: CSADRANEQYF. CDR3 DNA: TGCAGTGCTGACAGGGCCAACGAGCAGTACTTC.

The rearrangement links TRBV4-1 to TRBJ2-1, with a tentative D call TRBD2 (8 bases). The CDR3 spans 16 residues. Per germline, CDR1 MGHRA and CDR2 YSYEKL. With 4 bases removed from V and 4 bases from J, the gap between germline ends came to 17 bases. As DNA, the CDR3 is TGCGCCAGCAGCCCCAGGGGGATAGCGGGGTACAATGAGCAGTTCTTC. Encoded protein: CASSPRGIAGYNEQFF.

J is TRBJ2-1 and V is TRBV5-1; D call uncertain. Per the germline V gene, CDR1 is SGHRS and CDR2 is YFSETQ. The CDR3 contains 12 residues. V lost 2 bases to trimming and J lost 5 bases, with 5 bases between them. The CDR3 DNA reads as TGCGCCAGCAGCTTAACAGACAATGAGCAGTTCTTC. This encodes CASSLTDNEQFF.

The rearrangement uses TRBV27 and TRBJ2-1; possibly TRBD1 for D (6 bases). Germline-derived CDR1 and CDR2 are MNHEY and SMNVEV (reference sequence). This CDR3 is built from 13 residues. Between the trimmed V and J ends, which lost 6 bases and 8 bases, there was a span of 14 bases. The CDR3 DNA reads TGTGCCAGCAGCTTACAGGGTAGGGATGAGCAGTTCTTC. Its translation is CASSLQGRDEQFF.

CDR3 nucleotides: TGTGCCAGCTCACCTGCCGGGACAGGGATATACGAGCAGTACTTC. Amino acid sequence: CASSPAGTGIYEQYF. The chain carries TRBV18 and TRBJ2-7; 9 bases match TRBD1. V was clipped by 3 bases and J by 4 bases; unmatched bases: 7. The CDR3 totals 15 residues. CDR1 is KGHSH and CDR2 is LQKENI in the germline V gene.

V is TRBV9 and J is TRBJ1-6, with D tentatively TRBD1 (5 bases). This CDR3 region has 13 residues. V lost 3 bases, J lost 8 bases, and 9 bases lay in between. CDR1 and CDR2 (germline): SGDLS, YYNGEE. CDR3 nucleotide sequence: TGTGCCAGCAGCGAGGGGTGGGATTCACCCCTCCACTTT. As protein: CASSEGWDSPLHF.

The rearrangement uses TRBV11-2 and TRBJ2-2, with D possibly matching TRBD1 (5 bases). Per germline, CDR1 SGHAT and CDR2 FQNNGV. V lost 2 bases, J lost 4 bases, and 8 bases lay in between. The CDR3 consists of 14 residues. The CDR3 region has the DNA TGTGCCAGCAGCTTAAGTGGGGCCACCGGGGAGCTGTTTTTT. Translation: CASSLSGATGELFF.

The J gene is TRBJ2-2, the V gene TRBV6-6; D possibly corresponds to TRBD1 (5 bases). Germline CDR1 MNHNY, CDR2 SVGAGI (reference sequence). Trimming stripped 6 bases from V and 7 bases from J, with 21 bases between. This CDR3 region has 16 residues. The CDR3 spells CASSRPRAGLGGELFF. The CDR3 bases are TGTGCCAGCAGCCGTCCGAGAGCAGGGTTAGGCGGGGAGCTGTTTTTT.

CDR3 nucleotide sequence: TGTGCCAGTCAGCCCGGGACTACCGACAATGAGCAGTTCTTC. As protein: CASQPGTTDNEQFF. This chain uses TRBV7-9 with TRBJ2-1, with 7 positions matching TRBD2. Germline CDR1 reads SEHNR; CDR2 reads FQNEAQ (reference sequence). This CDR3 has 14 amino acids. After removal of 9 bases from V and 5 bases from J, the junction contained 10 bases not matched to a gene.

The V and J genes are TRBV10-3 and TRBJ1-2, with TRBD1 as a possible D gene (6 bases). With 2 bases removed from V and 8 bases from J, the gap between germline ends came to 6 bases. The CDR3 sequence is 11 residues long. CDR1 ENHRY and CDR2 SYGVKD come from the germline V gene. The CDR3 loop is CAISEGQGYTF. The CDR3 region has the DNA TGTGCCATCAGTGAGGGACAGGGCTACACCTTC.

The chain couples TRBV28 to TRBJ2-7; 10 nucleotides line up with TRBD1. V lost 3 bases and J lost 4; bases outside the gene matches: 9. The CDR3 extends over 16 amino acids. The germline V gene encodes CDR1 MDHEN and CDR2 SYDVKM. In DNA form, the CDR3 reads TGTGCCAGCAGTTTTTCCCCCGGGACAGGGGCTTACGAGCAGTACTTC. It codes for CASSFSPGTGAYEQYF.

This chain joins TRBV14 and TRBJ2-3; D might be TRBD1 (6 bases). This CDR3 region has 16 residues. CDR1 and CDR2 from the germline V gene are SGHDN and FVKESK. The ends were cut back, 3 bases at V and 5 bases at J, with 18 bases in the middle. CDR3 residues: CASSQKGGPPRDTQYF. The CDR3 DNA follows: TGTGCCAGCAGCCAGAAAGGGGGACCGCCCCGAGATACGCAGTATTTT. Full variable domain (remainder filled in from reference TRBV14 and TRBJ2-3): EAGVTQFPSHSVIEKGQTVTLRCDPISGHDNLYWYRRVMGKEIKFLLHFVKESKQDESGMPNNRFLAERTGGTYSTLKVQPAELEDSGVYFCASSQKGGPPRDTQYFGPGTRLTVL.

The V gene is TRBV28, the J gene TRBJ2-3; no clear D gene. V was trimmed by 4 bases and J by 9 bases, leaving 8 bases between them. Germline loops: CDR1 MDHEN, CDR2 SYDVKM. There are 11 residues in the CDR3. This CDR3 reads CASSSGLTQYF. CDR3 bases: TGTGCCAGCAGTTCTGGCTTGACGCAGTATTTT. The full variable domain, in which reference TRBV28 and TRBJ2-3 provide the parts outside the CDR3, is DVKVTQSSRYLVKRTGEKVFLECVQDMDHENMFWYRQDPGLGLRLIYFSYDVKMKEKGDIPEGYSVSREKKERFSLILESASTNQTSMYLCASSSGLTQYFGPGTRLTVL.

The chain carries TRBV6-1 and TRBJ2-1, with D hard to call. This CDR3 region has 13 residues. Trimming took 3 bases from V and 5 from J, leaving 8 bases between them. Germline CDR1 and CDR2: MNHNS and SASEGT. The CDR3: CASSDRKNNEQFF. CDR3 DNA: TGTGCCAGCAGTGACAGAAAGAACAATGAGCAGTTCTTC.

The rearrangement uses TRBV11-3 and TRBJ2-7, with TRBD2 identical over 7 bases. The junction had 6 bases not matched to a gene; V was cut back by 0 bases and J by 7 bases. Germline V gives CDR1 SGHNT, CDR2 YENEEA. The CDR3 consists of 14 residues. DNA of the CDR3: TGTGCCAGCAGCTTAGAGGCGGGAGCTTTGGAGCAGTACTTC. This encodes CASSLEAGALEQYF.

In its sample, this clone was seen a few times. A junction boundary mismatches the germline segment, possibly from a read error. The chain has TRBV19 and TRBJ1-4; tentatively, D is TRBD1 (5 bases). The length of the CDR3 is 15 residues. Looked up from germline, CDR1 is LNHDA and CDR2 is SQIVND (reference sequence). The CDR3, as DNA: TGTGCCAGTAGTACCTTACAGGCAACGAATGAAAAACTGTTTTTT. This codes for CASSTLQATNEKLFF.

This chain links TRBV18 with TRBJ2-7; 9 bases map to TRBD2. CDR3 length: 14 amino acids. V was clipped by 6 bases and J by 3 bases; unmatched bases: 6. Germline lookup yields CDR1 KGHSH and CDR2 LQKENI. The CDR3 protein is CASSPTSGYYEQYF. Written as DNA, the CDR3 is TGTGCCAGCTCCCCGACTAGCGGTTACTACGAGCAGTACTTC.

This rearrangement joins TRBV7-2 to TRBJ2-1; 12 positions match TRBD2. CDR3 size: 15 residues. The J segment lost 7 bases and the V segment lost 6 bases, leaving 7 bases of the junction unmatched. CDR1 is SGHTA and CDR2 is FQGNSA in the germline V gene. The DNA for the CDR3 is TGTGCCAGCAGACAAACTAGCGGGGGGAATAATGAGCAGTTCTTC. Protein: CASRQTSGGNNEQFF.